The sequence of this TCR beta chain was determined in a study of blood T cells in healthy people across ages. Study findings and constraints: Higher diversity and more naive CD4+ cells were features of long-lived donors, compared to aged donors.

Turning to this clonotype: No antigen is known for it. The junction shows a germline mismatch at one end, possibly a read error.

Whenever a sample was processed, at least 6 million PBMCs were isolated. Through a sample-barcoded 5' primer and a J-beta primer mix, a second PCR was run for roughly 6 to 12 cycles. Each cDNA was tagged by a template-switch adaptor containing 12 random nucleotides. TCRdb passed the 5' RACE reads through MiXCR, listing each CDR3 protein once. This sample has about a million distinct CDR3 sequences, with around 46% found just once. The germline V gene has CDR1 MNHEY and CDR2 SMNVEV (reference sequence). CDR3 length: 14 residues. This chain links TRBV27 with TRBJ2-7; D may be TRBD1 (5 bases). The sequenced material came from blood. This TCR was sampled from a man between 25 and 39 years old in good health. Here the CDR3 reads CAGSLVQGYNEQYF. The CDR3 DNA follows: TGTGCCGGCAGTTTAGTGCAGGGATACAATGAGCAGTACTTC.